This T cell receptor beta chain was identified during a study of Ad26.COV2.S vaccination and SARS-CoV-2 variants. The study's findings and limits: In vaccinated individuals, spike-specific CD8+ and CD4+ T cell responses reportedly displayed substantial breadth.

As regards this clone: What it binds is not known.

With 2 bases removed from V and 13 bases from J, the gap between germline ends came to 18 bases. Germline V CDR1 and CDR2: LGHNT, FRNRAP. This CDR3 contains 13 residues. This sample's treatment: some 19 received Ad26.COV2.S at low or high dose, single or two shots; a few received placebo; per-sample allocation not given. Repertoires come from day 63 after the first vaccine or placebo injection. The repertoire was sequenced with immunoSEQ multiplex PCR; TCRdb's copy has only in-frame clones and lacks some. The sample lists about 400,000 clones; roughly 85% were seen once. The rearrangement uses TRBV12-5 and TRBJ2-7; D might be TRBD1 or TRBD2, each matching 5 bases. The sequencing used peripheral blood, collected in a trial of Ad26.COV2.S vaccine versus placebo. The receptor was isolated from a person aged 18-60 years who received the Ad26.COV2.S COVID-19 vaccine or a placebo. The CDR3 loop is CASGLKTRDLPYF. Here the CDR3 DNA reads TGTGCTAGTGGTTTGAAGACCCGGGACCTGCCTTACTTC.